One and the same sample provided the 30 T cell receptor beta chains below, sequenced in a study of blood T cell repertoires in COVID-19. Assay: immunoSEQ multiplex PCR; the TCRdb copy retains only in-frame clones and omits some. The data show roughly 100,000 clones, 80% to 90% seen once. The sample consisted of peripheral blood. Source of these receptors: a human donor with COVID-19, enrolled during active disease. The donor label of this sample is uncertain.

The chain carries TRBV9 and TRBJ2-2; 7 bases align to TRBD2. Germline trimming cut 3 bases from V and 7 bases from J; bases unmatched to any gene: 15. CDR3 length: 17 amino acids. The germline CDR1 and CDR2 sequences are SGDLS and YYNGEE. The CDR3 DNA is TGTGCCAGCAGCGCAAGTTCTAGGACTAGTAGGGTCGGGGAGCTGTTTTTT. Protein sequence: CASSASSRTSRVGELFF.

This chain links TRBV4-1 with TRBJ1-6, with D tentatively TRBD1 (5 bases). The V end was cut by 0 bases, the J end by 9 bases, with 9 bases between. The CDR3 extends over 14 amino acids. Per germline, CDR1 MGHRA and CDR2 YSYEKL. The CDR3 bases are TGCGCCAGCAGCCAAGAAAGGGGTGTTTCACCCCTCCACTTT. Its translation is CASSQERGVSPLHF.

This chain uses TRBV6-5 with TRBJ1-6; perhaps TRBD1 as D (5 bases). The germline CDR1 and CDR2 sequences are MNHEY and SVGAGI. The ends were cut back, 0 bases at V and 1 base at J, with 7 bases in the middle. The CDR3 is 16 amino acids. CDR3 in DNA: TGTGCCAGCAGTTACTCTCGGGGGTCCTATAATTCACCCCTCCACTTT. Protein sequence: CASSYSRGSYNSPLHF.

The chain uses TRBV6-6 and TRBJ1-4; TRBD1 aligns across 7 bases. Germline lookup yields CDR1 MNHNY and CDR2 SVGAGI (reference sequence). Germline trimming cut 5 bases from V and 3 bases from J; bases unmatched to any gene: 9. CDR3 size: 16 residues. For the CDR3, the DNA is TGTGCCAGCAGTCGAGAACAGGGGCCCCCTAATGAAAAACTGTTTTTT. Its protein product is CASSREQGPPNEKLFF.

J is TRBJ1-5 and V is TRBV6-5, with 8 bases lining up with TRBD1. This CDR3 is built from 14 residues. Trimming took 7 bases from V and 6 from J; bases not matched to a gene: 8. Germline assignment: CDR1 MNHEY and CDR2 SVGAGI. In nucleotides, the CDR3 is TGTGCCAGCACCACTGGACAGGGCGCTCAGCCCCAGCATTTT. Protein: CASTTGQGAQPQHF.

The chain has TRBV15 and TRBJ1-2; maybe TRBD1 (5 bases). This CDR3 has 12 residues. Per the germline V gene, CDR1 is LNHNV and CDR2 is YYDKDF (reference sequence). Trimming cost V 4 bases and J 8 bases, with 11 bases left between them. The CDR3 loop is CATSMGGEGYTF. For the CDR3, the DNA is TGTGCCACCAGCATGGGGGGGGAAGGCTACACCTTC.

The chain couples TRBV19 to TRBJ2-5; 8 bases match TRBD2. CDR1 is LNHDA, CDR2 SQIVND, per germline (reference sequence). This CDR3 has 16 residues. Trimming removed 6 bases from V and 2 bases from J; junction bases left unmatched: 11. The CDR3 DNA follows: TGTGCCAGTAGCCCTGGAGGGTTAGCGGGGCAAGAGACCCAGTACTTC. Protein sequence: CASSPGGLAGQETQYF. Supplemented by reference TRBV19 and TRBJ2-5, the full variable domain reads DGGITQSPKYLFRKEGQNVTLSCEQNLNHDAMYWYRQDPGQGLRLIYYSQIVNDFQKGDIAEGYSVSREKKESFPLTVTSAQKNPTAFYLCASSPGGLAGQETQYFGPGTRLLVL.

The genes are TRBV2 and TRBJ1-1; D call uncertain. V lost 4 bases to trimming and J lost 2 bases, with 5 bases between them. The CDR3 covers 12 residues. The germline V gene encodes CDR1 SNHLY and CDR2 FYNNEI. The CDR3 nucleotides are TGTGCCAGCAGTGTGGCTAACACTGAAGCTTTCTTT. Amino acids: CASSVANTEAFF.

The chain joins TRBV3-1 (or the pseudogene TRBV3-2) to TRBJ2-7; D is undetermined. Germline lookup yields CDR1 LGHDT and CDR2 YNNKEL (reference sequence). The V end lost 0 bases, the J end lost 4 bases, and 10 bases lay between the germline ends. This CDR3 contains 14 residues. Written as DNA, the CDR3 is TGTGCCAGCAGCCAAGAGTATAGTGAGTACGAGCAGTACTTC. Translation: CASSQEYSEYEQYF.

The rearrangement joins TRBV5-1 to TRBJ1-4, with D tentatively TRBD1 (5 bases). The germline gives CDR1 SGHRS, CDR2 YFSETQ. The CDR3 has 18 residues. Trimming left V 4 bases short and J 8 bases short, with 27 bases between. CDR3: CASSDPSRGRGKREKLFF. DNA of the CDR3: TGCGCCAGCAGCGATCCCTCGCGGGGGAGAGGAAAAAGAGAAAAACTGTTTTTT.

The V call is TRBV2, the J call TRBJ1-3, with no clear D. CDR1 and CDR2 from the germline V gene are SNHLY and FYNNEI. The CDR3 length is 15 residues. Trimming left V 6 bases short and J 0 bases short, with 12 bases between. CDR3 DNA: TGTGCCAGCAGCGTGTTTCGGGGCTCTGGAAACACCATATATTTT. It codes for CASSVFRGSGNTIYF.

The V gene is TRBV18, the J gene TRBJ1-3; the match to TRBD1 covers 7 bases. With V trimmed by 3 bases and J by 3 bases, 11 bases remained unmatched. The CDR3 is 17 amino acids. CDR1 KGHSH and CDR2 LQKENI come from the germline V gene. The CDR3: CASSPGTAILGGNTIYF. The CDR3 DNA reads TGTGCCAGCTCACCGGGGACAGCGATCCTGGGTGGAAACACCATATATTTT.

There are a few counts of this clone. J is TRBJ2-7 and V is TRBV6-5; TRBD2 aligns across 12 bases. The CDR3 sequence is 16 residues long. V gave up 0 bases and J gave up 2 bases; unmatched junction bases: 2. CDR1 and CDR2 (germline): MNHEY, SVGAGI. CDR3 nucleotide sequence: TGTGCCAGCAGTTACTCTAGACTAGCGGGAGCCTACGAGCAGTACTTC. It encodes CASSYSRLAGAYEQYF.

CDR3: CASSRVRGGEQYF. The CDR3 bases are TGTGCCAGCAGTCGCGTCCGGGGAGGCGAGCAGTACTTC. The chain is built from TRBV11-3 and TRBJ2-7; a possible D gene is TRBD2 (6 bases). The CDR3 spans 13 residues. Trimming took off 6 bases at V and 6 bases at J, with 15 bases between the two ends. From germline, CDR1 is SGHNT and CDR2 YENEEA.

This clone was counted once. This sequence joins TRBV28 and TRBJ2-7, with a weak D call TRBD2 (5 bases). Deletions cut 5 bases from V and 2 bases from J, with 10 bases between. This CDR3 is 13 amino acids long. The germline gives CDR1 MDHEN, CDR2 SYDVKM. CDR3 in amino acids: CASSTPGTYEQYF. The CDR3, as DNA: TGTGCCAGCAGTACCCCCGGGACCTACGAGCAGTACTTC.

This clone occurred a few times. The chain uses TRBV27 and TRBJ1-3, with D hard to call. The CDR3 runs 15 residues. V lost 6 bases and J 0 bases, leaving 12 bases between the germline ends. Germline V lookup: CDR1 MNHEY, CDR2 SMNVEV (reference sequence). DNA for the CDR3: TGTGCCAGCAGCTTCTCTTCTAGCTCTGGAAACACCATATATTTT. This codes for CASSFSSSSGNTIYF.

The CDR3 DNA is TGTGCCACCTTCTCGGGACAGGGAACAGATACGCAGTATTTT. Encoded protein: CATFSGQGTDTQYF. The chain combines TRBV10-3 with TRBJ2-3; 9 nucleotides agree with TRBD1. This CDR3 is 14 amino acids long. CDR1 and CDR2 from the germline V gene are ENHRY and SYGVKD. Unmatched junction bases numbered 8, after V lost 10 bases and J lost 3 bases.

The CDR3 DNA follows: TGTGCCAGCAGCCGGAGCCAAGAGACCCAGTACTTC. Translation gives CASSRSQETQYF. The V call is TRBV6-5, the J call TRBJ2-5; D remains ambiguous. Trimming removed 6 bases at V and 1 base at J, with 6 bases between. CDR1 MNHEY and CDR2 SVGAGI come from the germline V gene. This CDR3 is built from 12 residues.

The chain is built from TRBV11-3 and TRBJ1-3, with 8 bases fitting TRBD1. After removal of 4 bases from V and 1 base from J, the junction contained 6 bases not matched to a gene. Germline V gene lookup returns CDR1 SGHNT and CDR2 YENEEA. This CDR3 has 16 amino acids. Here the CDR3 DNA reads TGTGCCAGCAGCTCCGGACAGGGAGGATCTGGAAACACCATATATTTT. It yields the protein CASSSGQGGSGNTIYF.

V gene TRBV18 combines with J gene TRBJ2-3, with 8 bases identical to TRBD2. The CDR3 has 13 residues. Unmatched junction bases numbered 7, after V lost 3 bases and J lost 11 bases. Germline CDR1 reads KGHSH; CDR2 reads LQKENI. The CDR3 DNA follows: TGTGCCAGCTCACCGGCGCGGGGGGCACTGCAGTATTTT. This codes for CASSPARGALQYF.

The chain combines TRBV5-1 with TRBJ1-2; 9 bases fit TRBD1. Unmatched junction bases numbered 5, after V lost 3 bases and J lost 2 bases. Per germline, CDR1 SGHRS and CDR2 YFSETQ. This CDR3 comprises 15 residues. CDR3 sequence (DNA): TGCGCCAGCAGCTCGGGACAGGGCCTCAACTATGGCTACACCTTC. Its translation is CASSSGQGLNYGYTF.

This chain links TRBV15 with TRBJ1-1, with a tentative D call TRBD1 (6 bases). The CDR3 covers 17 residues. Germline V lookup: CDR1 LNHNV, CDR2 YYDKDF (reference sequence). Trimming shortened V by 1 base and J by 3 bases, and 18 bases separated the two germline ends. The CDR3 DNA sequence: TGTGCCACCAGCAGAGCTTTCCGAACAGGGAATTACACTGAAGCTTTCTTT. Its protein product is CATSRAFRTGNYTEAFF.

V is TRBV25-1 and J is TRBJ1-5; D is unresolved. The CDR3 runs 16 residues. From germline, CDR1 is MGHDK and CDR2 SYGVNS. The V end was cut by 6 bases, the J end by 4 bases, with 19 bases between. The CDR3 is CASSPGGGWNNQPQHF. The CDR3 coding sequence is TGTGCCAGCAGCCCAGGAGGAGGCTGGAATAATCAGCCCCAGCATTTT.

The chain employs TRBV7-9 and TRBJ1-1; D unresolved. V lost 2 bases and J 7 bases, leaving 14 bases between the germline ends. CDR1 is SEHNR, CDR2 FQNEAQ, per germline (reference sequence). There are 14 residues in the CDR3. The CDR3 nucleotides read TGTGCCAGCAGCTTAAGCTATTTCGAGGGTGAAGCTTTCTTT. This sequence encodes CASSLSYFEGEAFF.

This clone showed up just once. The chain has TRBV6-1 and TRBJ2-5, with 11 nucleotides matching TRBD2. From germline, CDR1 is MNHNS and CDR2 SASEGT. CDR3 length: 18 amino acids. The J segment lost 1 base and the V segment lost 4 bases, leaving 11 bases of the junction unmatched. The CDR3 sequence is CASSAYRLAGPTQETQYF. The DNA of the CDR3 is TGTGCCAGCAGTGCGTACCGACTAGCGGGGCCTACCCAAGAGACCCAGTACTTC.

This clone was seen a single time. This chain connects TRBV6-5 to TRBJ2-2, with TRBD2 matching over 7 bases. Losses at the gene ends were 8 bases for V and 6 bases for J; bases not matched to a gene: 6. CDR3 length equals 13 residues. CDR1 is MNHEY and CDR2 is SVGAGI in the germline V gene. The CDR3 is CASRGGVAGELFF. The CDR3 DNA sequence: TGTGCCAGCCGGGGAGGGGTGGCCGGGGAGCTGTTTTTT.

The chain links TRBV9 to TRBJ1-4; D not certain. Germline CDR1 reads SGDLS; CDR2 reads YYNGEE. Trimming stripped 6 bases from V and 5 bases from J, with 11 bases between. The CDR3 covers 13 residues. CDR3 nucleotides: TGTGCCAGCAACCGCGGGGAGAATGAAAAACTGTTTTTT. Amino acids: CASNRGENEKLFF.

The CDR3 DNA reads TGTGCCAGCAGCTTACATGGGGGGGAGACCCAGTACTTC. This encodes CASSLHGGETQYF. The chain links TRBV7-7 to TRBJ2-5, with D maybe TRBD2 (6 bases). Germline V CDR1 and CDR2: SSHAT, FNYEAQ (reference sequence). The CDR3 is 13 amino acids. The V gene lost 2 bases and the J gene lost 5 bases, with 9 bases spanning the gap.

This clone was seen only a few times. The rearrangement uses TRBV2 and TRBJ1-1; unclear D gene. The CDR3 runs 11 residues. The germline V and J ends were trimmed by 4 bases and 11 bases, with 11 bases remaining between them. Germline values: CDR1 SNHLY, CDR2 FYNNEI. In DNA, the CDR3 is TGTGCCAGCAGTGGAACCCCGGGGGCTTTCTTT. Amino acids: CASSGTPGAFF. Drawing the rest from reference TRBV2 and TRBJ1-1, the complete variable domain is EPEVTQTPSHQVTQMGQEVILRCVPISNHLYFYWYRQILGQKVEFLVSFYNNEISEKSEIFDDQFSVERPDGSNFTLKIRSTKLEDSAMYFCASSGTPGAFFGQGTRLTVV.

The chain couples TRBV28 to TRBJ1-2; maybe TRBD1 (6 bases). Trimming cost V 5 bases and J 0 bases, with 13 bases left between them. The CDR3 runs to 15 residues. Germline loops: CDR1 MDHEN, CDR2 SYDVKM. CDR3 in DNA: TGTGCCAGCAGTACCCCAGGGGACCCTAACTATGGCTACACCTTC. Protein product: CASSTPGDPNYGYTF.